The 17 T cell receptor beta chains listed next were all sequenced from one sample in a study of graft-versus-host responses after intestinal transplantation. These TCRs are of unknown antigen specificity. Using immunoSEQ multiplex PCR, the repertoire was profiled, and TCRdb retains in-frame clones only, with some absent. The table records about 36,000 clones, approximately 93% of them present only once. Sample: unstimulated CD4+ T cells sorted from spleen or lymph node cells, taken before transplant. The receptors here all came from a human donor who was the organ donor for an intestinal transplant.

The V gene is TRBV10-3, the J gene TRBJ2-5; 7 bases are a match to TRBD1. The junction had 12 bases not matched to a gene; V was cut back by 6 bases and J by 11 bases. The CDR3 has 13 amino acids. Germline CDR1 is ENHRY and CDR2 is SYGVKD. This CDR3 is CAISTSRDREQYF. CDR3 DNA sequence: TGTGCCATCAGCACATCCCGGGACAGAGAGCAGTACTTC.

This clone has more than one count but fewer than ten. The CDR3 region has the DNA TGTGCCAGTAGCTCTCCGGGGGCGGAATATGGCTACACCTTC. Its protein is CASSSPGAEYGYTF. V gene TRBV19 combines with J gene TRBJ1-2; maybe TRBD1 (6 bases). With 6 bases removed from V and 5 bases from J, the gap between germline ends came to 16 bases. The CDR3 is 14 residues long. Germline-derived CDR1 and CDR2 are LNHDA and SQIVND (reference sequence).

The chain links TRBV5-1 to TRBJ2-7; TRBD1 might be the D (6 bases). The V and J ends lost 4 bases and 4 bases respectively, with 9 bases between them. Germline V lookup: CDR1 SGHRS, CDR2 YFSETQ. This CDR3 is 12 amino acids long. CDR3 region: CASSPQGYEQYF. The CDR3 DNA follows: TGCGCCAGCAGCCCACAGGGTTACGAGCAGTACTTC.

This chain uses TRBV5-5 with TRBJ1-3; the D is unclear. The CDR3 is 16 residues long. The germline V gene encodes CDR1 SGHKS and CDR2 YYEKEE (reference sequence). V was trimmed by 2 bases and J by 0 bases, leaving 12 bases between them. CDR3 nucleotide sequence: TGTGCCAGCAGCTTTGGCCTGGGGAACTCTGGAAACACCATATATTTT. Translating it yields CASSFGLGNSGNTIYF.

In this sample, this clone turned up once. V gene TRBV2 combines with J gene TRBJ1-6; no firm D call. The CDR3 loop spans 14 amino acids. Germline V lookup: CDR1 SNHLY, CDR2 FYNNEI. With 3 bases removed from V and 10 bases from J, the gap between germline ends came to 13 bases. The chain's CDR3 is CASSEVQAYSPLHF. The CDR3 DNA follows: TGTGCCAGCAGTGAGGTCCAGGCTTACTCACCCCTCCACTTT.

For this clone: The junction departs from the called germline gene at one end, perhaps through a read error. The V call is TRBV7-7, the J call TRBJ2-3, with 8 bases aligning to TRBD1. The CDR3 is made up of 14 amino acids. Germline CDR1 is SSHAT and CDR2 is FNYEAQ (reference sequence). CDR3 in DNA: TGTGCTAGCAGCTTGGGCAGGGGGCCAGATACGCAGTATTTT. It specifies CASSLGRGPDTQYF.

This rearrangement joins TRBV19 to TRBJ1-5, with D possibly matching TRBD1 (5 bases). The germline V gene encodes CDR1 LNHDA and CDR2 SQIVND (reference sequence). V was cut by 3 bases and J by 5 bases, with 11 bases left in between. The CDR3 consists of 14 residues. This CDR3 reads CASSIRQQDQPQHF. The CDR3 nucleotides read TGTGCCAGTAGTATCCGACAGCAGGATCAGCCCCAGCATTTT. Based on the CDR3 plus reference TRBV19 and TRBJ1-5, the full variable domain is DGGITQSPKYLFRKEGQNVTLSCEQNLNHDAMYWYRQDPGQGLRLIYYSQIVNDFQKGDIAEGYSVSREKKESFPLTVTSAQKNPTAFYLCASSIRQQDQPQHFGDGTRLSIL.

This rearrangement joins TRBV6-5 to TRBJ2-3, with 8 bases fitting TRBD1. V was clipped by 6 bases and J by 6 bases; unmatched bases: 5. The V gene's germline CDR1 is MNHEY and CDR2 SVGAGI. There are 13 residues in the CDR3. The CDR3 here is CASSHRGSDTQYF. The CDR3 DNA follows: TGTGCCAGCAGCCACAGGGGGTCGGATACGCAGTATTTT.

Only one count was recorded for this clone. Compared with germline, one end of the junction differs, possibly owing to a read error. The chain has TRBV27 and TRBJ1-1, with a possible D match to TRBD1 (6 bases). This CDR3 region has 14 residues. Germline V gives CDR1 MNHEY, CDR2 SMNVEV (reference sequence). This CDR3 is CASSSGAKVPEVFF. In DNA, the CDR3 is TGTGCCAGCAGTTCGGGGGCCAAGGTACCTGAAGTTTTCTTT.

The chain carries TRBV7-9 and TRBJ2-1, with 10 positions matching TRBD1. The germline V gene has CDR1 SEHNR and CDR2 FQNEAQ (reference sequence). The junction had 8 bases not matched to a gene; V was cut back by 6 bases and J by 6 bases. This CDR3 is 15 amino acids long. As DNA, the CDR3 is TGTGCCAGCAGTCCAGGGACAGGGGTACTCAATGAGCAGTTCTTC. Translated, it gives CASSPGTGVLNEQFF.

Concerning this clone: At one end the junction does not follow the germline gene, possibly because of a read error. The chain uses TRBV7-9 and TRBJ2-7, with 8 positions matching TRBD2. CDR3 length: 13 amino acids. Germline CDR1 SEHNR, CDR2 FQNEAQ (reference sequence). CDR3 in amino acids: CASSLGGSGGNRF. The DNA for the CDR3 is TGTGCCAGCAGCTTGGGGGGGAGCGGGGGAAACAGGTTC.

The DNA for the CDR3 is TGTGCCACCAGCGTATATAGCGGGGGGCCTAACGATACGCAGTATTTT. Its translation: CATSVYSGGPNDTQYF. The chain is built from TRBV15 and TRBJ2-3; 10 bases agree with TRBD2. Germline CDR1 is LNHNV and CDR2 is YYDKDF (reference sequence). The junction had 11 bases not matched to a gene; V was cut back by 5 bases and J by 6 bases. The CDR3 is 16 residues long.

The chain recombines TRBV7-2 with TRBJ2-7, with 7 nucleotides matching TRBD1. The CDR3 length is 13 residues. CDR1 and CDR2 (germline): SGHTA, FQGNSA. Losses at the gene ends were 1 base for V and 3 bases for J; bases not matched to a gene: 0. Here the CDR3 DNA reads TGTGCCAGCAGCTTAGACAGGGGCTACGAGCAGTACTTC. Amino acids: CASSLDRGYEQYF.

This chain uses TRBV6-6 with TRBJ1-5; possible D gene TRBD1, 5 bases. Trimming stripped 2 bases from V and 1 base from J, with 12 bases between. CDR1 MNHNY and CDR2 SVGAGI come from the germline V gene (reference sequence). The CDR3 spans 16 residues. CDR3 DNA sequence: TGTGCCAGCAGTTACCAGGGCCGACGGAGCAATCAGCCCCAGCATTTT. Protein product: CASSYQGRRSNQPQHF.

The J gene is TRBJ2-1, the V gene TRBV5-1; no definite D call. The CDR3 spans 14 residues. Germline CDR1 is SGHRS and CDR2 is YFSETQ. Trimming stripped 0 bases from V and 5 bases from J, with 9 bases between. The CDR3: CASSLEGRDNEQFF. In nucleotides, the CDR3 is TGCGCCAGCAGCTTGGAAGGACGGGACAATGAGCAGTTCTTC.

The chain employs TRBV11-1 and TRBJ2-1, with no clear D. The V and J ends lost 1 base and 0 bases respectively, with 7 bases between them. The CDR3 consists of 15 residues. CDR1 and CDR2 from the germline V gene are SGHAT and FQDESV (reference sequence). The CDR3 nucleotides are TGTGCCAGCAGCTTAGGGACCTCCTCCTACAATGAGCAGTTCTTC. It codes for CASSLGTSSYNEQFF.

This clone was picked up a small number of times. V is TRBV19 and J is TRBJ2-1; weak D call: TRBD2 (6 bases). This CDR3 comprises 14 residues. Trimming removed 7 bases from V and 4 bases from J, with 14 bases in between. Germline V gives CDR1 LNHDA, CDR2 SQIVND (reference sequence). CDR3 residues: CASKPGLLYNEQFF. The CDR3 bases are TGTGCCAGTAAACCGGGACTCCTATACAATGAGCAGTTCTTC.